This T cell receptor beta chain was recorded in a study of beta chain features in type 1 diabetes. Study conclusions and caveats: Sampled from patients, naive, central memory and Treg TCRB repertoires appeared more similar than those sampled from healthy donors. At VDJ recombination sites, type 1 diabetes patients had fewer insertions and more deleted nucleotides.

The whole isolated RNA underwent reverse transcription, so sequencing captured expressed TCRB transcripts. Using immunoSEQ multiplex PCR, the repertoire was profiled, and TCRdb retains in-frame clones only, with some absent. In the table there are about 900,000 clones, roughly a sixth of which are singletons. The V and J ends lost 3 bases and 6 bases, in that order; junction bases with no gene match: 11. CDR1 is MDHEN and CDR2 is SYDVKM in the germline V gene. The CDR3 has 15 residues. Concerning this clone itself: Antigen unknown.

This chain links TRBV28 with TRBJ2-7; 7 bases agree with TRBD1. The receptor was derived from a woman aged 18 to 35 in good health. The sample was naive CD4+ T cells from blood. CDR3 residues: CASSFRDSPISEQYF. The CDR3 DNA reads as TGTGCCAGCAGTTTCCGGGACAGTCCGATTAGCGAGCAGTACTTC.